These 29 T cell receptor beta chains were sequenced from one sample in a study of cytomegalovirus exposure and HLA in healthy donors. The PCR ran on 60 Vbeta and 13 Jbeta primers. Clones were read by immunoSEQ multiplex PCR, and TCRdb kept only the in-frame ones, dropping some. This sample has 120,000 to 150,000 clones, with around 72% found just once. Sequenced material: PBMCs. These receptor sequences come from a human donor in good health.

This rearrangement joins TRBV18 to TRBJ2-5, with D possibly being TRBD2 (6 bases). The CDR3 has 14 residues. CDR1 KGHSH and CDR2 LQKENI come from the germline V gene. Trimming took 4 bases from V and 4 from J, leaving 13 bases between them. CDR3 in amino acids: CASSRDSTAETQYF. The CDR3, as DNA: TGTGCCAGCTCACGGGACTCGACGGCAGAGACCCAGTACTTC.

The J gene is TRBJ1-1, the V gene TRBV10-3, with 8 nucleotides matching TRBD1. Germline lookup yields CDR1 ENHRY and CDR2 SYGVKD. CDR3 length: 16 amino acids. V lost 0 bases and J lost 4; bases outside the gene matches: 7. The CDR3, as DNA: TGTGCCATCAGTGAGTCGACTCAGGGGGCACTCACTGAAGCTTTCTTT. Translated: CAISESTQGALTEAFF.

This clone was observed a single time. The chain uses TRBV4-1 and TRBJ2-7; no clear D. The germline V and J ends were trimmed by 1 base and 0 bases, with 13 bases remaining between them. Germline lookup yields CDR1 MGHRA and CDR2 YSYEKL. There are 16 residues in the CDR3. CDR3: CASSQVPLSGSYEQYF. CDR3 DNA sequence: TGCGCCAGCAGCCAAGTTCCCCTGTCGGGCTCCTACGAGCAGTACTTC.

The gene calls are TRBV10-1 and TRBJ2-5; D uncertain. Near its end, the DNA agrees better with TRBJ2-7, so the J call may be wrong. The CDR3 loop spans 12 amino acids. Per germline, CDR1 WNHNN and CDR2 SYGVQD (reference sequence). CDR3 protein: CASSDFSYEQYF. CDR3 DNA: TGCGCCAGCAGTGATTTCTCCTACGAGCAGTACTTC.

This clone was seen a few times. The chain is built from TRBV7-9 and TRBJ2-7, with D possibly matching TRBD2 (5 bases). The CDR3 totals 14 residues. V was cut by 0 bases and J by 3 bases, with 9 bases left in between. Germline-derived CDR1 and CDR2 are SEHNR and FQNEAQ (reference sequence). Here the CDR3 DNA reads TGTGCCAGCAGCTTAGCGGAGGCCCACTACGAGCAGTACTTC. Protein product: CASSLAEAHYEQYF.

The CDR3 region has the DNA TGTGCCAGCAGTGATTTAGCGGGACCTAACAATGAGCAGTTCTTC. Its translation: CASSDLAGPNNEQFF. The J gene is TRBJ2-1, the V gene TRBV6-1; TRBD2 aligns across 8 bases. The germline gives CDR1 MNHNS, CDR2 SASEGT. CDR3 length equals 15 residues. Trimming cost V 3 bases and J 5 bases; bases outside gene matches: 6.

This chain uses TRBV6-6 with TRBJ2-1, with 7 bases matching TRBD1. This CDR3 has 16 residues. Germline CDR1 reads MNHNY; CDR2 reads SVGAGI (reference sequence). The V gene end was trimmed by 2 bases and the J gene end by 4 bases; junction bases not matched to a gene: 8. CDR3 protein: CASSYIQGRIYNEQFF. The CDR3 coding sequence is TGTGCCAGCAGTTACATACAGGGGCGGATATACAATGAGCAGTTCTTC.

The CDR3 region has the DNA TGCGCCAGCAGTCCGAGGCGAACCTACGAGCAGTACTTC. Translated, it gives CASSPRRTYEQYF. The chain links TRBV4-1 to TRBJ2-7, with D unclear. Trimming left V 6 bases short and J 2 bases short, with 11 bases between. This CDR3 comprises 13 residues. CDR1 and CDR2 (germline): MGHRA, YSYEKL.

This clone has just one count. This sequence joins TRBV6-1 and TRBJ2-7, with D maybe TRBD1 (6 bases). Germline CDR1 and CDR2: MNHNS and SASEGT. The length of the CDR3 is 14 residues. Trimming pared 6 bases from V and 1 base from J, leaving 13 bases between. CDR3 residues: CASRDRTMSYEQYF. DNA of the CDR3: TGTGCCAGCAGGGACAGAACCATGTCCTACGAGCAGTACTTC.

The rearrangement joins TRBV5-1 to TRBJ2-5, with D possibly being TRBD2 (5 bases). From germline, CDR1 is SGHRS and CDR2 YFSETQ. V was clipped by 3 bases and J by 5 bases, with 14 bases between them. The CDR3 consists of 14 residues. Here the CDR3 reads CASSSEGVGETQYF. The CDR3 nucleotides read TGCGCCAGCAGCTCCGAGGGAGTCGGGGAGACCCAGTACTTC.

CDR3 region: CASRPGLVYGYTF. The CDR3 region has the DNA TGTGCCAGCAGACCGGGGTTAGTATATGGCTACACCTTC. This chain links TRBV6-1 with TRBJ1-2, with unresolved D. The V gene's germline CDR1 is MNHNS and CDR2 SASEGT. Between the trimmed V and J ends, which lost 6 bases and 5 bases, there was a span of 13 bases. This CDR3 is built from 13 residues.

This clone showed up just once. V is TRBV10-3 and J is TRBJ2-5; maybe TRBD1 (5 bases). The V gene lost 1 base and the J gene lost 10 bases, with 13 bases spanning the gap. The CDR3 covers 13 residues. Germline V gene lookup returns CDR1 ENHRY and CDR2 SYGVKD. Here the CDR3 DNA reads TGTGCCATCAGTGAGTTTCTTGGGGCTGGCCAGTACTTC. Protein sequence: CAISEFLGAGQYF.

The V gene is TRBV7-9, the J gene TRBJ2-7; 14 bases match TRBD2. Trimming took 0 bases from V and 4 from J; bases not matched to a gene: 8. The germline V gene encodes CDR1 SEHNR and CDR2 FQNEAQ (reference sequence). CDR3 length equals 18 residues. CDR3 bases: TGTGCCAGCAGCTTAGCGCGAGGGACTAGCGGGAGAGTGTACGAGCAGTACTTC. Protein product: CASSLARGTSGRVYEQYF.

The rearrangement uses TRBV13 and TRBJ2-1, with TRBD2 matching over 14 bases. V lost 5 bases and J lost 12; bases outside the gene matches: 12. The CDR3 is made up of 16 amino acids. In germline, CDR1 is PRHDT, CDR2 FYEKMQ (reference sequence). The CDR3 spells CASSLPRLAGGRRQFF. Written as DNA, the CDR3 is TGTGCCAGCAGCCTACCTAGACTAGCGGGAGGGCGTAGGCAGTTCTTC.

In this sample, this clone turned up a few times. The chain has TRBV5-1 and TRBJ1-4; 11 nucleotides line up with TRBD1. There are 14 residues in the CDR3. The trim removed 3 bases at V and 7 bases at J, leaving 2 bases unmatched. The germline V gene has CDR1 SGHRS and CDR2 YFSETQ. The CDR3 coding sequence is TGCGCCAGCAGCTCCGGGACAGGGGGTGAAAAACTGTTTTTT. This translates into CASSSGTGGEKLFF.

The chain couples TRBV9 to TRBJ2-7; 10 bases match TRBD1. This CDR3 comprises 16 residues. Germline V lookup: CDR1 SGDLS, CDR2 YYNGEE. Unmatched junction bases numbered 11, after V lost 3 bases and J lost 5 bases. The DNA of the CDR3 is TGTGCCAGCAGCGCGGCCGACAGGGGGCTTAATGACGAGCAGTACTTC. The encoded protein is CASSAADRGLNDEQYF.

This clone was detected only once. V gene TRBV5-4 combines with J gene TRBJ2-7, with a weak D call TRBD1 (5 bases). Germline V lookup: CDR1 SGHNT, CDR2 YYREEE (reference sequence). Trimming removed 6 bases from V and 6 bases from J, with 10 bases in between. The CDR3 extends over 11 amino acids. Here the CDR3 reads CASTSRGEQYF. The CDR3 nucleotides are TGTGCCAGCACGTCAAGGGGCGAGCAGTACTTC.

V gene TRBV29-1 combines with J gene TRBJ2-7; TRBD1 aligns across 9 bases. The length of the CDR3 is 14 residues. Per the germline V gene, CDR1 is SQVTM and CDR2 is ANQGSEA. This CDR3 is CRVKHRGLKYEQYF. DNA of the CDR3: TGCAGGGTCAAACACAGGGGGCTCAAATACGAGCAGTACTTC.

This chain connects TRBV7-9 to TRBJ2-7; D unresolved. The CDR3 is made up of 14 amino acids. Germline V gene lookup returns CDR1 SEHNR and CDR2 FQNEAQ (reference sequence). V shed 4 bases and J shed 7 bases, with 17 bases lying between them. The CDR3 region has the DNA TGTGCCAGCAGCTCTAGTGCGGAGTTAAGAGAGCAGTACTTC. Its protein product is CASSSSAELREQYF.

This clone appeared a few times. V and J are TRBV6-6 and TRBJ2-5; D is ambiguous. CDR3 size: 11 residues. The germline V gene has CDR1 MNHNY and CDR2 SVGAGI (reference sequence). V was shortened by 6 bases and J by 7 bases, with 9 bases between the two germline ends. The CDR3 nucleotides are TGTGCCAGCAGCTCCCCGGGGACCCAGTACTTC. Protein sequence: CASSSPGTQYF.

This clone turned up a few times. This chain uses TRBV29-1 with TRBJ2-7; D ambiguous. Germline V gene sequence: CDR1 SQVTM, CDR2 ANQGSEA. With 6 bases removed from V and 4 bases from J, the gap between germline ends came to 22 bases. There are 15 residues in the CDR3. The CDR3 here is CSVLITGETTYEQYF. In DNA form, the CDR3 reads TGCAGCGTGCTAATTACGGGTGAAACCACGTACGAGCAGTACTTC.

Turning to this clone: One end of the junction varies from germline; a read error may be responsible. The chain carries TRBV7-9 and TRBJ2-5; D possibly corresponds to TRBD2 (6 bases). The V gene's germline CDR1 is SEHNR and CDR2 FQNEAQ (reference sequence). This CDR3 region has 15 residues. This CDR3 is CSSSLDGGLGETQYF. In DNA form, the CDR3 reads TGTTCCAGCAGCTTAGACGGAGGGCTGGGGGAGACCCAGTACTTC.

The chain is built from TRBV27 and TRBJ1-4; tentative D call: TRBD1 (5 bases). From germline, CDR1 is MNHEY and CDR2 SMNVEV (reference sequence). Trimming pared 7 bases from V and 8 bases from J, leaving 14 bases between. The CDR3 has 13 amino acids. The CDR3 loop is CASTPLGGEKLFF. DNA for the CDR3: TGTGCCAGCACCCCCCTGGGGGGGGAAAAACTGTTTTTT.

The rearrangement uses TRBV27 and TRBJ2-2; 9 bases are shared with TRBD1. The CDR3 has 15 amino acids. J was trimmed by 6 bases and V by 4 bases; bases with no gene match: 6. Germline V CDR1 and CDR2: MNHEY, SMNVEV (reference sequence). CDR3: CASSYRTGVAGELFF. Here the CDR3 DNA reads TGTGCCAGCAGTTACCGGACAGGGGTGGCCGGGGAGCTGTTTTTT.

The chain combines TRBV5-4 with TRBJ1-4, with unresolved D. Germline CDR1 reads SGHNT; CDR2 reads YYREEE (reference sequence). V was trimmed by 5 bases and J by 8 bases, leaving 13 bases between them. The CDR3 is 13 amino acids. CDR3 in DNA: TGTGCCAGCAGTTTGAGGGAGGACGAAAAACTGTTTTTT. It translates to CASSLREDEKLFF.

This clone was detected only a few times. The rearrangement uses TRBV6-5 and TRBJ2-5; D is ambiguous. There are 14 residues in the CDR3. Germline CDR1 reads MNHEY; CDR2 reads SVGAGI. V lost 2 bases to trimming and J lost 1 base, with 8 bases between them. The CDR3 is CASSYGSGQETQYF. The CDR3 DNA is TGTGCCAGCAGTTACGGATCAGGCCAAGAGACCCAGTACTTC.

This clone was counted between two and nine times. The chain recombines TRBV18 with TRBJ2-7; D possibly corresponds to TRBD2 (6 bases). The CDR3 totals 14 residues. From germline, CDR1 is KGHSH and CDR2 LQKENI. V shed 5 bases and J shed 5 bases, with 16 bases lying between them. CDR3 protein: CASSAGTLGDEQYF. In DNA, the CDR3 is TGTGCCAGCTCAGCGGGGACGCTTGGGGACGAGCAGTACTTC.

This clone was counted a few times. The rearrangement joins TRBV21-1 to TRBJ2-1; the DNA was not compared with TRBD1, the D call given in the table. TRBV21-1 is a known pseudogene. The CDR3 consists of 19 residues. The DNA of the CDR3 is TGTGCCAGCAGCAAATCTCCCTCGCTGGCCCAGGGGTTCTACAATGAGCAGTTCTTC. It specifies CASSKSPSLAQGFYNEQFF.

The chain combines TRBV7-6 with TRBJ1-6, with D unresolved. The CDR3 sequence is 13 residues long. The V gene lost 3 bases and the J gene lost 10 bases, with 10 bases spanning the gap. Germline values: CDR1 SGHVS, CDR2 FNYEAQ. CDR3 sequence reads: CASSLGRGSPLHF. CDR3 in DNA: TGTGCCAGCAGCTTGGGCCGTGGATCACCCCTCCACTTT.